Listed below are T cell receptor beta chains from one sample, sequenced in a study of blood T cell repertoires in COVID-19. This table comes from immunoSEQ multiplex PCR, and its TCRdb copy is limited to in-frame clones, with some not included. The table includes 120,000 to 150,000 clones, 84% detected once. Sequences were obtained from peripheral blood. The receptors here all came from a human donor in a cohort sampled during active COVID-19. Each CDR3 is given with its conserved first and last residue. D genes are given only for firm matches. Clone size is stated in some rows and not others, as once, few, many or a class when expanded.

V gene	D gene	clone size	J gene	CDR3 protein	CDR3 DNA
TRBV6-5	NA	NA	TRBJ1-2	CATFGTAADYGYTF	TGTGCGACCTTTGGTACAGCGGCGGACTATGGCTACACCTTC
TRBV2	NA	once	TRBJ1-2	CASSSGISNYGYTF	TGTGCCAGCAGTTCCGGGATCTCTAACTATGGCTACACCTTC
TRBV5-5	NA	NA	TRBJ2-7	CASSHYDTGYEQYF	TGTGCCAGCAGTCATTATGACACAGGCTACGAGCAGTACTTC
TRBV7-3	TRBD2	NA	TRBJ2-2	CASSFLAGGPPGELFF	TGTGCCAGCAGCTTCTTAGCGGGGGGGCCGCCCGGGGAGCTGTTTTTT
TRBV2	NA	NA	TRBJ1-1	CASRRQMNTEAFF	TGTGCCAGCAGGAGACAGATGAACACTGAAGCTTTCTTT
TRBV2	NA	NA	TRBJ2-5	CASRASETQYF	TGTGCCAGCAGGGCCTCAGAGACCCAGTACTTC
TRBV28	NA	NA	TRBJ1-1	CASSASGTEAFF	TGTGCCAGCAGTGCCTCAGGGACTGAAGCTTTCTTT
TRBV11-2	TRBD1	NA	TRBJ2-2	CASSPQTGANTGELFF	TGTGCCAGCAGCCCGCAGACAGGGGCGAACACCGGGGAGCTGTTTTTT
TRBV30	NA	NA	TRBJ1-3	CASSFGNTIYF	TGTGCCTCAAGCTTTGGAAACACCATATATTTT
TRBV6-1	TRBD1	NA	TRBJ2-5	CASSDPGQGIETQYF	TGTGCCAGCAGTGATCCGGGACAGGGAATAGAGACCCAGTACTTC
TRBV5-4	NA	NA	TRBJ2-2	CASKEWGVNTGELFF	TGTGCCAGCAAGGAATGGGGAGTAAACACCGGGGAGCTGTTTTTT
TRBV30	NA	once	TRBJ2-7	CAWSLSGRGREQYF	TGTGCCTGGAGTCTCTCCGGCAGGGGGAGGGAGCAGTACTTC
TRBV29-1	NA	once	TRBJ2-5	CSGSGYQGTQYF	TGCAGCGGTAGTGGCTATCAGGGGACCCAGTACTTC
TRBV5-1	TRBD1	NA	TRBJ1-4	CASSQGQGATNEKLFF	TGCGCCAGCAGCCAAGGACAGGGGGCAACTAATGAAAAACTGTTTTTT
TRBV19	NA	NA	TRBJ1-1	CASSIVNRHTEAFF	TGTGCCAGTAGTATAGTGAACAGACACACTGAAGCTTTCTTT